The sequence of this TCR beta chain was determined in a study of spatial heterogeneity in lung cancer. Overall study results and limits: It was found that expanded intratumoral alpha and beta TCR counts tracked tumor mutation counts.

This clonotype was recorded many times. The antigen is not known. Indicated time point: sample taken at primary tumor resection. No cells were sorted before sequencing. The whole RNA sequenced was extracted from tumor, nontumor lung or frozen PBMC. TCRdb re-called the 5' RACE reads through MiXCR, storing one row per CDR3 protein. Found here are about 8,400 distinct CDR3 sequences, 5% of them singletons; the top ten hold around 15%. With 7 bases removed from V and 2 bases from J, the gap between germline ends came to 12 bases. The CDR3 is made up of 13 amino acids. The germline CDR1 and CDR2 sequences are MNHEY and SMNVEV (reference sequence).

The material was lung tumor tissue, obtained at surgery. V is TRBV27 and J is TRBJ2-7; D is unclear. The receptor was derived from a female donor with early-stage non-small cell lung cancer. In DNA, the CDR3 is TGTGCCAGCAAAGAGGACGGCCCCTACGAGCAGTACTTC. Translated, it gives CASKEDGPYEQYF.